The 26 T cell receptor beta chains given below trace back to one sample, sequenced in a study of long-term antiretroviral therapy in people with HIV. With survey level as its setting, the immunoSEQ assay was v3.0. Clones were sequenced by immunoSEQ multiplex PCR, and TCRdb holds only the in-frame ones, with some missing. Of tens of thousands of clones listed, roughly four fifths are singletons. Sequencing used unsorted PBMCs, obtained 0.5 years after starting antiretroviral therapy. The source is a man between 18 and 35 years old with HIV.

The chain recombines TRBV30 with TRBJ1-2; maybe TRBD1 (5 bases). There are 14 residues in the CDR3. Germline CDR1 GTSNPN, CDR2 SVGIG (reference sequence). Deletions cut 0 bases from V and 7 bases from J, with 15 bases between. The DNA of the CDR3 is TGTGCCTGGAGTGTTGGTTCAGGGTCCTCTGGCTACACCTTC. It specifies CAWSVGSGSSGYTF.

This chain joins TRBV7-8 and TRBJ2-1; 7 nucleotides line up with TRBD2. The CDR3 has 16 residues. J was trimmed by 0 bases and V by 0 bases; bases with no gene match: 2. Germline values: CDR1 SGHVS, CDR2 FQNEAQ. CDR3 sequence reads: CASSLAGLNSYNEQFF. CDR3 DNA sequence: TGTGCCAGCAGCTTAGCGGGACTAAACTCCTACAATGAGCAGTTCTTC.

The chain carries TRBV28 and TRBJ2-2; 10 bases map to TRBD2. The CDR3 totals 20 residues. Germline V gene sequence: CDR1 MDHEN, CDR2 SYDVKM. J lost 1 base, V lost 4 bases, and 15 bases had no gene match. The CDR3 DNA reads TGTGCCAGCAGTTCCCCACCTAGCGGGGGTCGTAACTGGAACACCGGGGAGCTGTTTTTT. It encodes CASSSPPSGGRNWNTGELFF.

The chain employs TRBV7-8 and TRBJ2-3, with a tentative D call TRBD1 (5 bases). V lost 2 bases and J 3 bases, leaving 15 bases between the germline ends. The V gene's germline CDR1 is SGHVS and CDR2 FQNEAQ. There are 16 residues in the CDR3. This CDR3 reads CASSLSGRAGTDTQYF. DNA for the CDR3: TGTGCCAGCAGCTTAAGTGGTCGGGCAGGGACAGATACGCAGTATTTT. The full variable domain, its missing parts supplied by reference TRBV7-8 and TRBJ2-3, is GAGVSQSPRYKVAKRGQDVALRCDPISGHVSLFWYQQALGQGPEFLTYFQNEAQLDKSGLPSDRFFAERPEGSVSTLKIQRTQQEDSAVYLCASSLSGRAGTDTQYFGPGTRLTVL.

This clone was detected only once. V is TRBV5-1 and J is TRBJ2-1, with D possibly matching TRBD2 (5 bases). V lost 3 bases and J 7 bases, leaving 20 bases between the germline ends. Germline CDR1 is SGHRS and CDR2 is YFSETQ. This CDR3 comprises 16 residues. The CDR3 loop is CASSWKIATPWNEQFF. As DNA, the CDR3 is TGCGCCAGCAGCTGGAAGATAGCGACCCCCTGGAATGAGCAGTTCTTC.

V gene TRBV7-3 combines with J gene TRBJ1-2; D possibly corresponds to TRBD1 (5 bases). Trimming pared 1 base from V and 4 bases from J, leaving 13 bases between. Germline values: CDR1 SGHTA, CDR2 FQGTGA. The CDR3 length is 15 residues. DNA for the CDR3: TGTGCCAGCAGCTTAAAGGGGAGGACGGGCTATGGCTACACCTTC. It encodes CASSLKGRTGYGYTF.

This chain joins TRBV5-4 and TRBJ2-4; 8 bases match TRBD2. The germline gives CDR1 SGHNT, CDR2 YYREEE (reference sequence). The CDR3 spans 13 residues. With 0 bases clipped from V and 11 bases from J, the junction kept 4 bases outside the gene matches. In nucleotides, the CDR3 is TGTGCCAGCAGCTTGGCAAAGCGGGAGTTTCAGTACTTC. This codes for CASSLAKREFQYF.

This chain joins TRBV18 and TRBJ2-7; D possibly corresponds to TRBD1 (7 bases). This CDR3 region has 14 residues. The germline V gene encodes CDR1 KGHSH and CDR2 LQKENI. Trimming removed 2 bases at V and 3 bases at J, with 11 bases between. CDR3 in amino acids: CASSPAGGHYEQYF. The DNA for the CDR3 is TGTGCCAGCTCACCAGCAGGGGGGCACTACGAGCAGTACTTC.

The V and J genes are TRBV19 and TRBJ1-5; D possibly corresponds to TRBD1 (6 bases). Trimming pared 1 base from V and 7 bases from J, leaving 17 bases between. The germline V gene encodes CDR1 LNHDA and CDR2 SQIVND (reference sequence). This CDR3 is 16 amino acids long. CDR3 region: CASSIGSGGVGQPQHF. Written as DNA, the CDR3 is TGTGCCAGTAGTATAGGGTCTGGGGGCGTGGGACAGCCCCAGCATTTT. The full variable domain, its missing parts supplied by reference TRBV19 and TRBJ1-5, is DGGITQSPKYLFRKEGQNVTLSCEQNLNHDAMYWYRQDPGQGLRLIYYSQIVNDFQKGDIAEGYSVSREKKESFPLTVTSAQKNPTAFYLCASSIGSGGVGQPQHFGDGTRLSIL.

The CDR3 DNA follows: TGTGCCAGCAGCTTTTCTTCGGGCACCTACGAGCAGTACTTC. This codes for CASSFSSGTYEQYF. The rearrangement joins TRBV7-9 to TRBJ2-7; D gene uncertain. The CDR3 is made up of 14 amino acids. Germline V gives CDR1 SEHNR, CDR2 FQNEAQ (reference sequence). Trimming took 3 bases from V and 2 from J, leaving 11 bases between them.

J is TRBJ1-2 and V is TRBV18; D is ambiguous. CDR3 length: 12 amino acids. Between the trimmed V and J ends, which lost 4 bases and 5 bases, there was a span of 8 bases. Germline V gene data show CDR1 as KGHSH and CDR2 as LQKENI. In DNA form, the CDR3 reads TGTGCCAGCTCACGATACAGTTATGGCTACACCTTC. It is translated as CASSRYSYGYTF.

CDR3 sequence (DNA): TGTGCCAGCAGCTTCGGGACAGGGGGCGAGCAGTACTTC. Encoded protein: CASSFGTGGEQYF. This chain joins TRBV11-2 and TRBJ2-7, with 11 bases aligning to TRBD1. The CDR3 covers 13 residues. The V segment lost 3 bases and the J segment 6 bases; nucleotides outside the gene matches: 1. Per the germline V gene, CDR1 is SGHAT and CDR2 is FQNNGV.

The chain has TRBV28 and TRBJ1-5, with 8 positions matching TRBD1. This CDR3 comprises 13 residues. The V gene's germline CDR1 is MDHEN and CDR2 SYDVKM. V gave up 10 bases and J gave up 6 bases; unmatched junction bases: 8. The CDR3 reads CAITTQGAQPQHF. The CDR3 coding sequence is TGTGCCATCACCACTCAGGGGGCTCAGCCCCAGCATTTT. Full variable domain (rest looked up from reference TRBV28 and TRBJ1-5): DVKVTQSSRYLVKRTGEKVFLECVQDMDHENMFWYRQDPGLGLRLIYFSYDVKMKEKGDIPEGYSVSREKKERFSLILESASTNQTSMYLCAITTQGAQPQHFGDGTRLSIL.

This chain links TRBV7-8 with TRBJ1-2; D might be TRBD1 (6 bases). Trimming removed 2 bases from V and 0 bases from J, with 10 bases in between. Germline CDR1 SGHVS, CDR2 FQNEAQ. The CDR3 sequence is 15 residues long. The DNA for the CDR3 is TGTGCCAGCAGCTTAATGGGGGCTACTAACTATGGCTACACCTTC. Its translation is CASSLMGATNYGYTF.

This chain joins TRBV18 and TRBJ1-1; no clear D gene. This CDR3 is built from 14 residues. Germline V gene data show CDR1 as KGHSH and CDR2 as LQKENI. Trimming shortened V by 6 bases and J by 3 bases, and 14 bases separated the two germline ends. The DNA for the CDR3 is TGTGCCAGCTCCCCCCGAAGGGCGGACACTGAAGCTTTCTTT. Encoded protein: CASSPRRADTEAFF.

The genes are TRBV4-3 and TRBJ1-1, with D uncertain. V shed 0 bases and J shed 0 bases, with 8 bases lying between them. Germline V lookup: CDR1 LGHNA, CDR2 YSLEER. The CDR3 is 15 residues long. The CDR3 loop is CASSQDGGLNTEAFF. CDR3 coding DNA: TGCGCCAGCAGCCAAGATGGTGGCTTGAACACTGAAGCTTTCTTT.

Only a few counts were recorded for this clone. This chain links TRBV28 with TRBJ1-5; 7 bases are shared with TRBD1. The V gene's germline CDR1 is MDHEN and CDR2 SYDVKM. The V segment lost 5 bases and the J segment 5 bases; nucleotides outside the gene matches: 6. The CDR3 has 14 amino acids. DNA of the CDR3: TGTGCCAGCAGTACAGGGGAAACAGATCAGCCCCAGCATTTT. Protein sequence: CASSTGETDQPQHF.

This rearrangement joins TRBV27 to TRBJ1-2, with no clear D. Trimming left V 7 bases short and J 4 bases short, with 16 bases between. This CDR3 is 14 amino acids long. The V gene's germline CDR1 is MNHEY and CDR2 SMNVEV (reference sequence). The CDR3 reads CASMDSETAYGYTF. The CDR3 DNA is TGTGCCAGCATGGACTCAGAGACCGCCTATGGCTACACCTTC.

The J gene is TRBJ2-1, the V gene TRBV4-2; unclear D gene. CDR1 is LGHNA, CDR2 YNFKEQ, per germline. This CDR3 is 12 amino acids long. The ends were cut back, 6 bases at V and 5 bases at J, with 8 bases in the middle. The CDR3 sequence: CASSRDDNEQFF. CDR3 in DNA: TGTGCCAGCAGTCGTGACGACAATGAGCAGTTCTTC.

The J gene is TRBJ1-3, the V gene TRBV7-3; maybe TRBD1 (5 bases). The CDR3 extends over 16 amino acids. Trimming took off 4 bases at V and 0 bases at J, with 13 bases between the two ends. Germline V CDR1 and CDR2: SGHTA, FQGTGA. CDR3 DNA: TGTGCCAGCAGCTCTAACCCAGGGAGCTCTGGAAACACCATATATTTT. Its translation is CASSSNPGSSGNTIYF.

This sequence joins TRBV15 and TRBJ2-1; TRBD1 aligns across 10 bases. The CDR3 is 18 amino acids. Germline V gene sequence: CDR1 LNHNV, CDR2 YYDKDF (reference sequence). Trimming at V came to 6 bases and at J to 2 bases, leaving 13 bases not matched to a gene. CDR3 region: CATRDRGRAGITYNEQFF. DNA of the CDR3: TGTGCCACCAGAGACAGGGGGCGAGCGGGGATTACCTACAATGAGCAGTTCTTC.

V and J are TRBV10-2 and TRBJ2-5; D possibly matches TRBD1 or TRBD2 (6 bases each). The V gene's germline CDR1 is WSHSY and CDR2 SAAADI. The length of the CDR3 is 14 residues. V was shortened by 6 bases and J by 5 bases, with 16 bases between the two germline ends. The CDR3 DNA reads as TGCGCCAGCAGGGCTGACAGGACTAAGGAGACCCAGTACTTC. It is translated as CASRADRTKETQYF.

The chain recombines TRBV6-1 with TRBJ2-1; D is unresolved. Germline lookup yields CDR1 MNHNS and CDR2 SASEGT. The CDR3 is made up of 12 amino acids. The V end was cut by 5 bases, the J end by 2 bases, with 4 bases between. The CDR3 is CASSHTYNEQFF. The CDR3 DNA reads TGTGCCAGCAGTCACACCTACAATGAGCAGTTCTTC.

The chain employs TRBV7-2 and TRBJ2-7; 13 bases match TRBD2. The CDR3 is 17 residues long. The V gene's germline CDR1 is SGHTA and CDR2 FQGNSA. Germline trimming cut 0 bases from V and 1 base from J; bases unmatched to any gene: 3. CDR3 sequence reads: CASSLAGTSGISYEQYF. CDR3 bases: TGTGCCAGCAGCTTAGCCGGGACTAGCGGGATTTCCTACGAGCAGTACTTC.

This clone appeared once. The chain carries TRBV7-3 and TRBJ2-1; 10 nucleotides align to TRBD2. The length of the CDR3 is 14 residues. Germline CDR1 is SGHTA and CDR2 is FQGTGA. J gave up 7 bases and V 5 bases, and 5 bases lay outside the gene matches. The CDR3 loop is CASSGSGGWNEQFF. DNA for the CDR3: TGTGCCAGCAGCGGTAGCGGGGGGTGGAATGAGCAGTTCTTC.

In its sample, this clone was seen once. The J gene is TRBJ2-7, the V gene TRBV5-4, with D maybe TRBD2 (5 bases). The CDR3 consists of 13 residues. The V gene's germline CDR1 is SGHNT and CDR2 YYREEE (reference sequence). With 5 bases removed from V and 7 bases from J, the gap between germline ends came to 16 bases. The CDR3 protein is CASRELVGREQYF. The CDR3 bases are TGTGCCAGCAGGGAACTGGTGGGGAGAGAGCAGTACTTC.